This T cell receptor beta chain was recorded in a study of blood T cell repertoires in COVID-19. Study details: The study drew acute and convalescent COVID-19 samples from the United States, Italy and Spain. In each case, the material was cDNA or gDNA derived from T cells, B-cell-depleted T cells, or PBMCs.

As processed by the authors: Amplification of reference gene primers provided the estimated nucleated cell counts. Assay: immunoSEQ multiplex PCR; the TCRdb copy retains only in-frame clones and omits some. V and J calls and clone size follow that table, whereas D and trimming were derived from the DNA. The data show 81,000 or so clones, around four fifths seen once. The receptor was isolated from a human donor in a cohort sampled during active COVID-19. The sequenced sample consisted of peripheral blood.

CDR3 nucleotides: TGTGCCAGCAGCTTAATGGACTCCGCCTATGGCTACACCTTC. Its translation is CASSLMDSAYGYTF. The chain carries TRBV7-9 and TRBJ1-2, with D uncertain. Looked up from germline, CDR1 is SEHNR and CDR2 is FQNEAQ (reference sequence). Trimming removed 2 bases from V and 4 bases from J, with 11 bases in between. The CDR3 is 14 amino acids.